Listed here are 5 T cell receptor beta chains from one sample, sequenced in a study of regulatory T cells in long-lasting Graves disease. Investigators prepared the TCR beta libraries by applying iRepertoire HTBI primers and Arm-PCR of CDR3 regions. TCRdb called the multiplex PCR reads again in MiXCR, with one record for every CDR3 protein. The sample yields approximately 360,000 distinct CDR3 sequences, roughly 10% seen once. Stated time point: newly diagnosed GD, antithyroid drugs for less than 3 months. Extracted RNA from PBMCs served as the source of the TCR library. This sample also appeared in a second study, on T cells in Graves' hyperthyroidism and ophthalmopathy.

Source: peripheral blood mononuclear cells (PBMCs), taken at new diagnosis, from a patient treated with antithyroid drugs. These receptors were collected from a woman between 18 and 29 years old with Graves disease.

This clonotype has a count of ten or more. The chain combines TRBV4-3 with TRBJ1-2; D remains unclear. The CDR3 is 13 amino acids. The V gene lost 0 bases and the J gene lost 4 bases, with 6 bases spanning the gap. Germline V gene sequence: CDR1 LGHNA, CDR2 YSLEER. CDR3 loop: CASSQEYSYGYTF. DNA for the CDR3: TGCGCCAGCAGCCAAGAATACAGCTATGGCTACACCTTC.

This clonotype turned up a few times. V and J are TRBV24-1 and TRBJ2-2; D gene ambiguous. V lost 7 bases and J lost 4, with 6 bases in between. The CDR3 runs to 12 residues. Per germline, CDR1 KGHDR and CDR2 SFDVKD. CDR3 amino acids: CATRGSTGELFF. Here the CDR3 DNA reads TGTGCCACCAGAGGGTCCACCGGGGAGCTGTTTTTT.

This clonotype was picked up many times. The rearrangement joins TRBV28 to TRBJ1-6; D gene uncertain. The CDR3 length is 14 residues. The germline CDR1 and CDR2 sequences are MDHEN and SYDVKM. The ends were cut back, 4 bases at V and 7 bases at J, with 11 bases in the middle. CDR3 sequence: CASSSQLGNSPLHF. The CDR3 coding sequence is TGTGCCAGCAGTTCTCAGTTGGGGAATTCACCCCTCCACTTT.

In its sample, this clonotype was seen many times. The chain carries TRBV20-1 and TRBJ2-1; possibly TRBD2 for D (7 bases). The CDR3 covers 16 residues. The germline CDR1 and CDR2 sequences are DFQATT and SNEGSKA (reference sequence). V was cut by 6 bases and J by 2 bases, with 20 bases left in between. CDR3 sequence reads: CSANPQGGATYNEQFF. CDR3 in DNA: TGCAGTGCAAATCCCCAAGGGGGGGCGACCTACAATGAGCAGTTCTTC.

This clonotype has a count of ten or more. The genes are TRBV5-1 and TRBJ2-3; D gene unclear. CDR3 length: 16 residues. The germline V gene has CDR1 SGHRS and CDR2 YFSETQ. Deletions cut 0 bases from V and 2 bases from J, with 13 bases between. The chain's CDR3 is CASSLGDLVLTDTQYF. The CDR3 DNA reads TGCGCCAGCAGCTTGGGGGATCTGGTTCTCACAGATACGCAGTATTTT.